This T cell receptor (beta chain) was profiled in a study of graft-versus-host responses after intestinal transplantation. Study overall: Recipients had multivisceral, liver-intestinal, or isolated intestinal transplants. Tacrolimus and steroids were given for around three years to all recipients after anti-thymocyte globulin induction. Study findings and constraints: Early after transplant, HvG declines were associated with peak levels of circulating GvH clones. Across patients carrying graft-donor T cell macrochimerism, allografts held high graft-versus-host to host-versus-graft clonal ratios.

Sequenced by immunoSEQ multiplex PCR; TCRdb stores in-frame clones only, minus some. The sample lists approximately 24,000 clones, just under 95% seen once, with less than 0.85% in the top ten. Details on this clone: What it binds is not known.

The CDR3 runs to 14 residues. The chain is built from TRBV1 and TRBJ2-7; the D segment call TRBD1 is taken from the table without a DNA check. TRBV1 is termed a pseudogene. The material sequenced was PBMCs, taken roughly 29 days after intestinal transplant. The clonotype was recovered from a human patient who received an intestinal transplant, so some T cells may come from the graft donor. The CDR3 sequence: CTSSQASDSYEQYF. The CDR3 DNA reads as TGCACCAGCAGCCAAGCCTCAGATTCCTACGAGCAGTACTTC.